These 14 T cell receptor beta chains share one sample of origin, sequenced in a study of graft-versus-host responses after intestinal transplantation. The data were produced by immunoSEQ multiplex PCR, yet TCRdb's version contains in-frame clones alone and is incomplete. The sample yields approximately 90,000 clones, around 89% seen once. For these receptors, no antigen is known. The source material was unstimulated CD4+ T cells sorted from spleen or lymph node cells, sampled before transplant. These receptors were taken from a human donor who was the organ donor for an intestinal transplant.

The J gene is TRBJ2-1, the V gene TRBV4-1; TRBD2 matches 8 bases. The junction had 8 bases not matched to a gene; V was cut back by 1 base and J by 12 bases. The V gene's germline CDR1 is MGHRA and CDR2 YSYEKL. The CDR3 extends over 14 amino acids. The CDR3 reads CASSQVGLAGRQFF. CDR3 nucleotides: TGCGCCAGCAGCCAAGTAGGATTAGCGGGACGGCAGTTCTTC.

As DNA, the CDR3 is TGTGCCAGCAGTCTCAATATCTTTCGACAGGTTGACCCGGGCGAGCAGTACTTC. It codes for CASSLNIFRQVDPGEQYF. The rearrangement joins TRBV2 to TRBJ2-7, with D perhaps matching TRBD1 (6 bases). Trimming stripped 5 bases from V and 6 bases from J, with 29 bases between. Per germline, CDR1 SNHLY and CDR2 FYNNEI. This CDR3 region has 18 residues.

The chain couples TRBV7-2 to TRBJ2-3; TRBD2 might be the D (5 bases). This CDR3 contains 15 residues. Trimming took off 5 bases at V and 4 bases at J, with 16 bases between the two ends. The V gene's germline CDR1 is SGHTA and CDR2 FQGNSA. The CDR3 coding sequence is TGTGCCAGCAGCCTCCGAGGGCCCGCCCCAGATACGCAGTATTTT. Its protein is CASSLRGPAPDTQYF.

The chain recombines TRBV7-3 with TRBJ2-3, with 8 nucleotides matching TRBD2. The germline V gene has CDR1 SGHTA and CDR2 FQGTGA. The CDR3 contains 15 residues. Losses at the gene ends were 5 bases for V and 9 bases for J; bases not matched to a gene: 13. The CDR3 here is CASSRTSPPDVTQYF. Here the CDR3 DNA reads TGTGCCAGCAGCCGGACTAGCCCTCCCGATGTCACGCAGTATTTT. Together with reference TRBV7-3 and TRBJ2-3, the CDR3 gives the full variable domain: GAGVSQTPSNKVTEKGKYVELRCDPISGHTALYWYRQSLGQGPEFLIYFQGTGAADDSGLPNDRFFAVRPEGSVSTLKIQRTERGDSAVYLCASSRTSPPDVTQYFGPGTRLTVL.

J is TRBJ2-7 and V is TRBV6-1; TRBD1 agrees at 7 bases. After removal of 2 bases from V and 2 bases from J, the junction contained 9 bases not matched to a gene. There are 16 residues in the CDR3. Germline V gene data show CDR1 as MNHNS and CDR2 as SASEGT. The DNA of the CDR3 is TGTGCCAGCAGTGAATACAGGGGCGCCGACCCCTACGAGCAGTACTTC. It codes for CASSEYRGADPYEQYF.

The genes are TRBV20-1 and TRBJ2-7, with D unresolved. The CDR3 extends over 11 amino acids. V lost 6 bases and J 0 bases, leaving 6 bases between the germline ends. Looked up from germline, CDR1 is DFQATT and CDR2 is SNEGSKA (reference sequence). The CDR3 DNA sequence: TGCAGTGCACTAAGCTCCTACGAGCAGTACTTC. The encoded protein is CSALSSYEQYF.

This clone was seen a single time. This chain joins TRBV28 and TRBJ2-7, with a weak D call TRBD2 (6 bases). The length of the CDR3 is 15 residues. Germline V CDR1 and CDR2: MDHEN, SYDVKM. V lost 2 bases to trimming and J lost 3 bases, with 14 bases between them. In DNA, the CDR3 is TGTGCCAGCAGTTTAAGGATAGCGGAGAACTACGAGCAGTACTTC. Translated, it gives CASSLRIAENYEQYF.

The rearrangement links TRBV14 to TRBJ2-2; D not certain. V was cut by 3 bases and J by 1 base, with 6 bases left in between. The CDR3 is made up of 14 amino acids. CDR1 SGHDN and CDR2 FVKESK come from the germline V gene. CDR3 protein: CASSQAGNTGELFF. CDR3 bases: TGTGCCAGCAGCCAGGCAGGGAACACCGGGGAGCTGTTTTTT. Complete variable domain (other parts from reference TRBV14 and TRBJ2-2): EAGVTQFPSHSVIEKGQTVTLRCDPISGHDNLYWYRRVMGKEIKFLLHFVKESKQDESGMPNNRFLAERTGGTYSTLKVQPAELEDSGVYFCASSQAGNTGELFFGEGSRLTVL.

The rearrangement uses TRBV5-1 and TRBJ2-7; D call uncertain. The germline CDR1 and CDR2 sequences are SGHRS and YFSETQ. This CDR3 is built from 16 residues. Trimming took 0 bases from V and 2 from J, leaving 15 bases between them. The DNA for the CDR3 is TGCGCCAGCAGCTTGGTGGTCGGTAGCCGAACCTACGAGCAGTACTTC. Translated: CASSLVVGSRTYEQYF.

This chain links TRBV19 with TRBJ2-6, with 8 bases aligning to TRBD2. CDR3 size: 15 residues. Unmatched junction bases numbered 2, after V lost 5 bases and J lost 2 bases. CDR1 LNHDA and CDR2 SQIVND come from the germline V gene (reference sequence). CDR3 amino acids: CASSSGGAGANVLTF. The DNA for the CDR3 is TGTGCCAGTAGTTCGGGGGGGGCTGGGGCCAACGTCCTGACTTTC.

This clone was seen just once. As DNA, the CDR3 is TGTGCCAGCTCACCAGGCACCCAAGAGACCCAGTACTTC. Residues: CASSPGTQETQYF. This rearrangement joins TRBV18 to TRBJ2-5; no firm D call. The V gene's germline CDR1 is KGHSH and CDR2 LQKENI. Between the trimmed V and J ends, which lost 2 bases and 1 base, there was a span of 5 bases. This CDR3 region has 13 residues.

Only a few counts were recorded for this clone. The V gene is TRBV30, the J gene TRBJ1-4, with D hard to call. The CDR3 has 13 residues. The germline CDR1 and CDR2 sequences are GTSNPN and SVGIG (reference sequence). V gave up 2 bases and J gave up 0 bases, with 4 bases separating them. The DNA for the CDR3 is TGTGCCTGGAGTTCAACAACTAATGAAAAACTGTTTTTT. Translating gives CAWSSTTNEKLFF.

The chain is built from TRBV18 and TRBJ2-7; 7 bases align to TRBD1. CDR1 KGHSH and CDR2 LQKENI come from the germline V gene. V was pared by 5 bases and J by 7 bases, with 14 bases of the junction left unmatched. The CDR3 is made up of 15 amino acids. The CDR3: CASSSMGQTPGEQYF. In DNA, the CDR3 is TGTGCCAGCTCATCGATGGGACAGACCCCTGGGGAGCAGTACTTC.

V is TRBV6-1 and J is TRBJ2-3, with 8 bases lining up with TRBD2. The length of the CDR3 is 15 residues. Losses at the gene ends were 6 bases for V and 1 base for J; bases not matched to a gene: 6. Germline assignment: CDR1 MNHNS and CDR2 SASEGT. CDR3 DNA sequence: TGTGCCAGCAGACCCCCGGGACTAGGCACAGATACGCAGTATTTT. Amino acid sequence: CASRPPGLGTDTQYF.